What follows are 6 T cell receptor beta chains derived from one specimen sequenced in a study of radiotherapy plus CTLA-4 blockade in lung cancer. Profiling relied on immunoSEQ multiplex PCR, and the TCRdb table lists in-frame clones only, not all of them. The sample yields approximately 89,000 clones, about four fifths seen once. The sample consisted of peripheral blood, taken from a patient treated with radiotherapy plus ipilimumab. These receptors came from a human donor with non-small cell lung cancer that progressed on radiotherapy plus ipilimumab.

The chain combines TRBV5-1 with TRBJ1-2, with D tentatively TRBD1 (6 bases). V lost 4 bases to trimming and J lost 4 bases, with 8 bases between them. Germline-derived CDR1 and CDR2 are SGHRS and YFSETQ. The CDR3 length is 12 residues. The CDR3 spells CASSGQSYGYTF. CDR3 DNA: TGCGCCAGCAGCGGACAGAGCTATGGCTACACCTTC. The full variable domain, rest sourced from reference TRBV5-1 and TRBJ1-2, is KAGVTQTPRYLIKTRGQQVTLSCSPISGHRSVSWYQQTPGQGLQFLFEYFSETQRNKGNFPGRFSGRQFSNSRSEMNVSTLELGDSALYLCASSGQSYGYTFGSGTRLTVV.

V is TRBV9 and J is TRBJ1-1; perhaps TRBD1 as D (5 bases). The CDR3 covers 14 residues. Trimming took off 4 bases at V and 1 base at J, with 11 bases between the two ends. Looked up from germline, CDR1 is SGDLS and CDR2 is YYNGEE. The CDR3 bases are TGTGCCAGCAGCCCCCAAGGACAGAACACTGAAGCTTTCTTT. Amino acid sequence: CASSPQGQNTEAFF.

V is TRBV28 and J is TRBJ1-2; TRBD1 might be the D (6 bases). CDR1 and CDR2 from the germline V gene are MDHEN and SYDVKM. V lost 3 bases and J lost 8, with 16 bases in between. The CDR3 sequence is 14 residues long. CDR3 DNA sequence: TGTGCCAGCAGTTTGTTTGGGGGGGCGGGAGGCTACACCTTC. Its protein product is CASSLFGGAGGYTF.

The rearrangement links TRBV5-1 to TRBJ1-4; 10 bases agree with TRBD1. The CDR3 covers 17 residues. Germline V gene lookup returns CDR1 SGHRS and CDR2 YFSETQ. V shed 0 bases, J shed 0 bases, and the junction held 2 bases outside the gene matches. CDR3 loop: CASSLAGQGTTNEKLFF. In DNA form, the CDR3 reads TGCGCCAGCAGCTTGGCGGGACAGGGGACAACTAATGAAAAACTGTTTTTT.

The chain has TRBV10-3 and TRBJ2-5, with D perhaps being TRBD1 or TRBD2 (5 bases each). The germline V and J ends were trimmed by 2 bases and 5 bases, with 9 bases remaining between them. This CDR3 has 13 residues. The V gene's germline CDR1 is ENHRY and CDR2 SYGVKD. CDR3 DNA: TGTGCCATCAGTGAGGAGGGGCGGGAGACCCAGTACTTC. This sequence encodes CAISEEGRETQYF.

The chain links TRBV29-1 to TRBJ1-1, with D possibly TRBD1 on 5 matching bases. The CDR3 sequence is 12 residues long. CDR1 SQVTM and CDR2 ANQGSEA come from the germline V gene. Trimming took 7 bases from V and 1 from J, leaving 10 bases between them. CDR3 nucleotide sequence: TGCAGCGCTGGACACCCGAACACTGAAGCTTTCTTT. Translated, it gives CSAGHPNTEAFF.